The 4 T cell receptor beta chains below come from one sample, sequenced in a study of T cells after yellow fever vaccination. From the 5' RACE reads, TCRdb called clonotypes with MiXCR, one entry per CDR3 protein. The table includes 450,000 to 550,000 distinct CDR3 sequences, roughly 22% detected once. The specimen comprised PBMCs, sampled 21 days after the first yellow fever vaccination. Receptors were obtained from a young man who received the YFV17D yellow fever vaccine.

The sample holds a few counts of this clonotype. The chain combines TRBV18 with TRBJ2-1; D is perhaps TRBD1 (6 bases). The V end lost 4 bases, the J end lost 0 bases, and 10 bases lay between the germline ends. The CDR3 length is 15 residues. The germline gives CDR1 KGHSH, CDR2 LQKENI. For the CDR3, the DNA is TGTGCCAGCTCACAAGGACAGAGCTCCTACAATGAGCAGTTCTTC. Encoded protein: CASSQGQSSYNEQFF.

The V and J genes are TRBV29-1 and TRBJ2-1; 8 bases map to TRBD2. The CDR3 length is 12 residues. The junction had 6 bases not matched to a gene; V was cut back by 6 bases and J by 8 bases. The germline V gene encodes CDR1 SQVTM and CDR2 ANQGSEA. The CDR3 bases are TGCAGCGTAAGTAGCGGGGCCTATGAGCAGTTCTTC. It codes for CSVSSGAYEQFF.

The rearrangement uses TRBV25-1 and TRBJ2-7; 8 nucleotides agree with TRBD1. Looked up from germline, CDR1 is MGHDK and CDR2 is SYGVNS. The CDR3 is 15 amino acids. Trimming took 4 bases from V and 4 from J; bases not matched to a gene: 9. CDR3 nucleotides: TGTGCCAGCAGTGGGAAACAGGGGGTGACATACGAGCAGTACTTC. It translates to CASSGKQGVTYEQYF.

The chain has TRBV29-1 and TRBJ2-7, with D unresolved. The CDR3 runs to 11 residues. Per the germline V gene, CDR1 is SQVTM and CDR2 is ANQGSEA. The V gene lost 4 bases and the J gene lost 3 bases, with 7 bases spanning the gap. CDR3 in DNA: TGCAGCGTTGTTACAAGCTACGAGCAGTACTTC. Amino acids: CSVVTSYEQYF.